The clone carrying this T cell receptor beta chain appeared many times. Its antigen is unknown. With 10-nucleotide random UMIs, 5'RACE was used to make the cDNA. TCRdb itself ran the 5' RACE reads through MiXCR, one entry per CDR3 protein. This table holds about 50,000 distinct CDR3 sequences, about 4% found once. The data were taken from a study of neurological immune-mediated disorders. Notes on the study in general: When the repertoires were grouped phylogenetically, those of 18 of the 34 multiple sclerosis patients came together in a single cluster of related CDR3 sequences, which points to a possible repertoire-level signature. HTLV-1-associated myelopathy displayed the greatest TCR clonal expansion, and multiple sclerosis exhibited the smallest, lower than that of healthy controls.

Sequenced material: PBMCs. The source is a middle-aged man with multiple sclerosis.

CDR3 sequence reads: CSASSMGGRQETQYF. CDR3 nucleotides: TGCAGTGCTAGCTCGATGGGAGGGAGGCAGGAGACCCAGTACTTC. The chain couples TRBV20-1 to TRBJ2-5, with TRBD2 identical over 7 bases. Germline loops: CDR1 DFQATT, CDR2 SNEGSKA (reference sequence). CDR3 length: 15 amino acids. V lost 3 bases and J lost 5; bases outside the gene matches: 12.